The following is a TCR beta chain sequence with its context. The repertoire was sequenced with immunoSEQ multiplex PCR; TCRdb's copy has only in-frame clones and lacks some. Of around 200,000 clones detected, over 90% appear once; the ten largest clones hold over 1.2%. The data originate from a study of control samples from healthy donors and cancer patients. CDR1 is DFQATT, CDR2 SNEGSKA, per germline (reference sequence). Trimming took off 6 bases at V and 7 bases at J, with 16 bases between the two ends. This CDR3 contains 13 residues. The source material was blood. This TCR derives from a man over 45 in good health. The genes are TRBV20-1 and TRBJ2-1; D uncertain. CDR3 loop: CSASKGLGNEQFF. The CDR3 DNA sequence: TGCAGTGCCAGTAAGGGTCTGGGGAATGAGCAGTTCTTC.